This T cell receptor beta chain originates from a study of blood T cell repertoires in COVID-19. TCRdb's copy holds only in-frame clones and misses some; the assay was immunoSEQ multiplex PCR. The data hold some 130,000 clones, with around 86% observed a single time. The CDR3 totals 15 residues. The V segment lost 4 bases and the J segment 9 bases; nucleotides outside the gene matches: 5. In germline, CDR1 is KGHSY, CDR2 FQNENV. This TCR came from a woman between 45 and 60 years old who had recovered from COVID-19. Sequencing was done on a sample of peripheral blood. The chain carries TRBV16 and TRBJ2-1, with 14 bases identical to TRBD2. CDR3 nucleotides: TGTGCCAGCAGCCGACTAGCGGGAGGGCACTTTGAGCAGTTCTTC. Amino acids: CASSRLAGGHFEQFF.